This record concerns one T cell receptor (beta chain) sequence. Its antigen is not yet known. Base qualities are not at hand, and no much larger clone is one base apart. The data originate from a study of lymphopenia after photon versus proton radiotherapy (dated by TCRdb to between 2018 and 2020). In the study overall: In patients with gastrointestinal tumors who developed high-grade lymphopenia, the study compared the immunological effects of photon radiation therapy with those of proton radiation therapy. The cohort included around 22 patients with gastrointestinal tumors who developed lymphopenia after receiving either photon or proton therapy. The study aimed to characterize how the two radiation modalities differ in their impact on the immune system. The full study reports these points: Proton-treated patients stayed relatively stable during treatment, while photon-treated patients lost naive T cells and TCR diversity and gained effector/memory populations. Across the cohort, a larger post-nadir drop in TCR diversity was inversely correlated with overall survival time among patients who died. Once the lymphocyte count had reached its nadir, the repertoires of photon-treated patients showed oligoclonal expansion, particularly of CD8+ Temra cells, and this expansion drove the decline in diversity. The survival association was assessed only in patients who died, and better survival with proton therapy was presented by the authors as a possibility rather than a demonstrated result.

The library was generated by the immunoSEQ multiplex PCR assay. T cell repertoires were profiled with deep sequencing of rearranged TCR beta loci together with multiparametric flow cytometry. This immuneACCESS table, as held by TCRdb, lists in-frame sequences with V and J called but not all clones. Of the missing ones, under half trace to an unresolved V gene in checked studies; the others have no known cause. A total of around 30,000 clones appear in this sample, about 88% of them only once. The ten largest clones represent 5% to 8.5% of the sample. Between the V and J ends, shortened by 2 bases and 3 bases respectively, the junction contains 14 bases. Looking up the germline V gene yields CDR1 SGHRS and CDR2 YFSETQ. Measured from the cysteine to the phenylalanine, the CDR3 is 15 residues long. Just the 45-base CDR3 DNA is kept, in frame starting at base 1.

The chain employs TRBV5-1 and TRBJ1-2, with a weak D call of TRBD1 (6 bases match). The TCR comes from a woman in her seventies with pancreatic cancer. Some clones in this sample may be carry-over from other donors' samples. Specimen: peripheral blood, collected from a patient treated with proton-based radiotherapy. CDR3 loop: CASSFLQGSDYGYTF. The sequenced DNA is TGCGCCAGCAGCTTCCTTCAGGGGTCGGACTATGGCTACACCTTC.